These 19 T cell receptor beta chains came from one sample sequenced in a study of identical twins. Using its own MiXCR run on the 5' RACE reads, TCRdb lists one record per CDR3 protein. The sample lists hundreds of thousands of distinct CDR3 sequences, around 6.1% occurring once. The specimen was naive T cells sorted from blood. These receptor sequences come from a man aged 18 to 35 in good health.

This clonotype has at least ten counts. The J gene is TRBJ2-2, the V gene TRBV7-9, with 9 bases aligning to TRBD2. The CDR3 sequence is 17 residues long. Losses at the gene ends were 5 bases for V and 3 bases for J; bases not matched to a gene: 10. The germline V gene encodes CDR1 SEHNR and CDR2 FQNEAQ (reference sequence). DNA for the CDR3: TGTGCCAGCAGCCAACTTAGCGGGAGTTCGTACACCGGGGAGCTGTTTTTT. Translated: CASSQLSGSSYTGELFF.

The sample holds many counts of this clonotype. The chain combines TRBV3-1 with TRBJ2-7, with 8 bases matching TRBD1. The CDR3 contains 15 residues. In germline, CDR1 is LGHDT, CDR2 YNNKEL (reference sequence). V dropped 0 bases and J dropped 2; count of bases not matched to a gene: 3. CDR3 protein: CASSQDMTGAYEQYF. CDR3 in DNA: TGTGCCAGCAGCCAAGACATGACAGGGGCCTACGAGCAGTACTTC.

This clonotype was observed at least ten times. The CDR3 DNA reads as TGTGCCAGCAGGATATCGGGGGAAGCTTTCTTT. This encodes CASRISGEAFF. The gene calls are TRBV27 and TRBJ1-1; D not resolved. CDR1 and CDR2 from the germline V gene are MNHEY and SMNVEV (reference sequence). This CDR3 contains 11 residues. Trimming removed 6 bases from V and 8 bases from J, with 10 bases in between.

The chain combines TRBV5-1 with TRBJ1-2, with TRBD1 as a possible D gene (5 bases). Trimming took 0 bases from V and 5 from J, leaving 11 bases between them. The CDR3 runs to 14 residues. CDR1 is SGHRS, CDR2 YFSETQ, per germline. CDR3 residues: CASSLASGKYGYTF. In nucleotides, the CDR3 is TGCGCCAGCAGCTTGGCCTCAGGGAAATATGGCTACACCTTC.

The sample holds many counts of this clonotype. This chain connects TRBV4-2 to TRBJ2-1; 8 bases fit TRBD1. V gave up 3 bases and J gave up 10 bases; unmatched junction bases: 5. The CDR3 runs to 13 residues. Germline V gives CDR1 LGHNA, CDR2 YNFKEQ. In nucleotides, the CDR3 is TGTGCCAGCAGCCAGGACAGGGTCCGGGAGCAGTTCTTC. Translating it yields CASSQDRVREQFF.

This clonotype was seen more than once but under ten times. This sequence joins TRBV7-9 and TRBJ1-1; D may be TRBD1 (5 bases). The V gene's germline CDR1 is SEHNR and CDR2 FQNEAQ (reference sequence). With 4 bases removed from V and 5 bases from J, the gap between germline ends came to 14 bases. CDR3 length: 14 residues. The CDR3 reads CASSSDTLMTEAFF. The DNA for the CDR3 is TGTGCCAGCAGCTCGGACACCTTAATGACTGAAGCTTTCTTT.

This clonotype was recorded a few times. The chain uses TRBV5-5 and TRBJ2-4; perhaps TRBD2 as D (6 bases). Germline V gives CDR1 SGHKS, CDR2 YYEKEE (reference sequence). This CDR3 has 14 residues. Trimming pared 2 bases from V and 5 bases from J, leaving 11 bases between. CDR3 sequence: CASSFPGVENIQYF. CDR3 coding DNA: TGTGCCAGCAGCTTCCCGGGAGTCGAAAACATTCAGTACTTC.

In its sample, this clonotype was seen many times. This chain joins TRBV6-1 and TRBJ2-7; TRBD1 agrees at 7 bases. The CDR3 loop spans 14 amino acids. With 10 bases clipped from V and 3 bases from J, the junction kept 12 bases outside the gene matches. The germline V gene has CDR1 MNHNS and CDR2 SASEGT. In DNA form, the CDR3 reads TGTGCCACCAAAAGAGAGACAGGGTACTACGAGCAGTACTTC. Its protein product is CATKRETGYYEQYF.

This clonotype was observed at least ten times. The chain joins TRBV29-1 to TRBJ2-3; D perhaps matches TRBD1 (5 bases). Germline-derived CDR1 and CDR2 are SQVTM and ANQGSEA. Trimming cost V 5 bases and J 4 bases, with 7 bases left between them. This CDR3 comprises 11 residues. The CDR3 nucleotides read TGCAGCGTTTTAGGGGCAGATACGCAGTATTTT. Translation gives CSVLGADTQYF.

The rearrangement joins TRBV6-5 to TRBJ2-2; TRBD1 might be the D (5 bases). Germline V gene data show CDR1 as MNHEY and CDR2 as SVGAGI. This CDR3 has 12 amino acids. The V end was cut by 6 bases, the J end by 6 bases, with 8 bases between. The CDR3: CASSHRSGELFF. CDR3 DNA sequence: TGTGCCAGCAGCCACAGGTCCGGGGAGCTGTTTTTT.

CDR3 sequence reads: CASSDRAGWGTDTQYF. The CDR3 DNA follows: TGTGCCAGCAGTGATCGAGCGGGCTGGGGCACAGATACGCAGTATTTT. This chain uses TRBV6-1 with TRBJ2-3; D possibly corresponds to TRBD2 (6 bases). V lost 3 bases, J lost 1 base, and 14 bases lay in between. The germline V gene has CDR1 MNHNS and CDR2 SASEGT. The CDR3 is 16 amino acids.

V is TRBV12-3 or TRBV12-4 and J is TRBJ2-1; 7 bases are shared with TRBD2. V lost 7 bases, J lost 8 bases, and 17 bases stayed unmatched. The CDR3 runs to 16 residues. DNA of the CDR3: TGTGCCAGCAAAAACGAATGGACTAGAAATTACGATGAGCAGTTCTTC. Translation: CASKNEWTRNYDEQFF.

This clonotype was seen many times. The chain recombines TRBV29-1 with TRBJ1-1; perhaps TRBD1 as D (6 bases). CDR3 length: 13 amino acids. CDR1 is SQVTM and CDR2 is ANQGSEA in the germline V gene. V was pared by 6 bases and J by 0 bases, with 11 bases between. The CDR3 bases are TGCAGCGTCCCTACAGGGTTGAACACTGAAGCTTTCTTT. As protein: CSVPTGLNTEAFF.

In its sample, this clonotype was seen a few times. An end of the junction does not agree with germline; a read error may underlie this. J is TRBJ2-1 and V is TRBV18, with D tentatively TRBD1 or TRBD2 (5 bases each). Germline V gene data show CDR1 as KGHSH and CDR2 as LQKENI. The CDR3 runs to 17 residues. DNA for the CDR3: TGTGCCAGCTCTCCACTAGATCCGGACATTCTATACAATGAGCAGTTCTTC. The encoded protein is CASSPLDPDILYNEQFF.

This clonotype was counted only a few times. The rearrangement links TRBV3-1 to TRBJ2-1; D is perhaps TRBD1 or TRBD2 (5 bases each). The germline V gene has CDR1 LGHDT and CDR2 YNNKEL (reference sequence). This CDR3 contains 12 residues. The germline V and J ends were trimmed by 2 bases and 11 bases, with 10 bases remaining between them. This CDR3 is CASSQTGTQQFF. For the CDR3, the DNA is TGTGCCAGCAGCCAAACCGGGACCCAGCAGTTCTTC.

The V gene is TRBV5-1, the J gene TRBJ2-7, with TRBD2 matching 7 bases. Trimming removed 4 bases from V and 5 bases from J; junction bases left unmatched: 12. The CDR3 consists of 15 residues. Looked up from germline, CDR1 is SGHRS and CDR2 is YFSETQ. The CDR3 region has the DNA TGCGCCAGCAGCGGGCGAATGGGACTACCCGACGAGCAGTACTTC. Translation: CASSGRMGLPDEQYF. Full variable domain (outside the CDR3, taken from reference TRBV5-1 and TRBJ2-7): KAGVTQTPRYLIKTRGQQVTLSCSPISGHRSVSWYQQTPGQGLQFLFEYFSETQRNKGNFPGRFSGRQFSNSRSEMNVSTLELGDSALYLCASSGRMGLPDEQYFGPGTRLTVT.

This clonotype showed up just a few times. The chain is built from TRBV27 and TRBJ2-1, with 7 positions matching TRBD1. V trimming: 6 bases; J trimming: 7 bases; junction bases outside the gene matches: 3. This CDR3 region has 12 residues. Germline V gene data show CDR1 as MNHEY and CDR2 as SMNVEV (reference sequence). The CDR3 region is CASRATGNEQFF. The CDR3 bases are TGTGCCAGCAGGGCGACAGGGAATGAGCAGTTCTTC.

This clonotype was counted at least ten times. V and J are TRBV12-3 or TRBV12-4 and TRBJ2-3, with 9 bases that match TRBD2. The CDR3 sequence is 15 residues long. V gave up 6 bases and J gave up 3 bases; unmatched junction bases: 7. The CDR3, as DNA: TGTGCCAGCAGGGACCAAGCGGGGGGTACAGATACGCAGTATTTT. Residues: CASRDQAGGTDTQYF.

This clonotype has at least ten counts. This chain uses TRBV20-1 with TRBJ1-5; possible D gene TRBD1, 6 bases. CDR1 is DFQATT and CDR2 is SNEGSKA in the germline V gene (reference sequence). Trimming removed 3 bases from V and 5 bases from J, with 11 bases in between. This CDR3 contains 13 residues. The CDR3 loop reads CSASGGQDQPQHF. In DNA, the CDR3 is TGCAGTGCTAGCGGGGGCCAAGATCAGCCCCAGCATTTT.